Sequencing of this TCR beta chain was carried out in a study of technical replicates of blood from several donors. Assay used: immunoSEQ multiplex PCR; TCRdb lists only in-frame clones, some missing. The sample contains roughly 68,000 clones, approximately 90% of which appear only once. CDR1 and CDR2 from the germline V gene are SGHAT and FQNNGV. The ends were cut back, 1 base at V and 2 bases at J, with 6 bases in the middle. The CDR3 spans 13 residues. The sequencing input was T cells isolated from PBMCs. The chain employs TRBV11-2 and TRBJ2-7; no definite D call. The TCR sequence derives from a human donor in good health. The CDR3, as DNA: TGTGCCAGCAGCTTAGGAACAGCCTACGAGCAGTACTTC. Residues: CASSLGTAYEQYF.